This T cell receptor (beta chain) comes out of a study of vaccination effects on CD4 cells after COVID-19. Subsequent to about 10 days of culture, CD4+ T cells were isolated. From March to December 2020, the person had a SARS-CoV-2 infection that was confirmed by PCR. Participants each got two BNT162b2 or mRNA-1273 vaccine doses. Repertoires were generated with immunoSEQ multiplex PCR, while TCRdb's copy carries only in-frame clones and drops some. The table shows tens of thousands of clones, with over 65% occurring only once. This CDR3 spans 16 amino acids. Germline CDR1 and CDR2: MNHEY and SVGAGI. J was trimmed by 4 bases and V by 0 bases; bases with no gene match: 8. This clone appeared once. Its matching antigen is unknown.

This TCR was recovered from a human donor who had a prior SARS-CoV-2 infection. This sample comprised CD4+ T cells from PBMCs cultured without peptide, obtained after COVID-19 vaccination. The chain links TRBV6-5 to TRBJ2-7; TRBD2 matches at 8 bases. CDR3 DNA: TGTGCCAGCAGTTACTCTACGGGGGGGGCATCGTACGAGCAGTACTTC. As protein: CASSYSTGGASYEQYF.